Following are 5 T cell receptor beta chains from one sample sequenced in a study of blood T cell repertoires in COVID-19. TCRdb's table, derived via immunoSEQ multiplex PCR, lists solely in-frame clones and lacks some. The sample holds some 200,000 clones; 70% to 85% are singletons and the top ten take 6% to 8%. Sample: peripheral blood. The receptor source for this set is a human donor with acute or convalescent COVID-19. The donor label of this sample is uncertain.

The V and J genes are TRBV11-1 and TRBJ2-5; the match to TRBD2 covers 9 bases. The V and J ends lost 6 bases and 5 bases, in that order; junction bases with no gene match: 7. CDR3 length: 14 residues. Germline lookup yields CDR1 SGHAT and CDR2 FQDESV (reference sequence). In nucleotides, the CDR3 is TGTGCCAGCAGTACTTGGACTAGCGAGGAGACCCAGTACTTC. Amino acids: CASSTWTSEETQYF.

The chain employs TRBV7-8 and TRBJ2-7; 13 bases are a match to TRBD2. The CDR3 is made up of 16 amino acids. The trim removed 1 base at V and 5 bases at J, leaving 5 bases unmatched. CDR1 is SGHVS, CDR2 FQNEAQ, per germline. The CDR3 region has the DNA TGTGCCAGCAGCTTAGTAGGACTAGCGGGAGTCGACGAGCAGTACTTC. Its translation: CASSLVGLAGVDEQYF.

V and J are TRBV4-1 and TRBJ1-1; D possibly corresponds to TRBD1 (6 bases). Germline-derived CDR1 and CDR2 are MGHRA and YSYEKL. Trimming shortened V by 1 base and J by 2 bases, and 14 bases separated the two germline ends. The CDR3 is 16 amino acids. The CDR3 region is CASSQGSGEYNTEAFF. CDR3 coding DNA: TGCGCCAGCAGCCAAGGATCAGGGGAATATAACACTGAAGCTTTCTTT.

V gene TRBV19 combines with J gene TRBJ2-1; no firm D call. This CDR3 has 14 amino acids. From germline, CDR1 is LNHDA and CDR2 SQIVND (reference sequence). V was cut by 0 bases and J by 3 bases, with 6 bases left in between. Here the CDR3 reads CASSIENSYNEQFF. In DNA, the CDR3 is TGTGCCAGTAGTATAGAAAATAGCTACAATGAGCAGTTCTTC.

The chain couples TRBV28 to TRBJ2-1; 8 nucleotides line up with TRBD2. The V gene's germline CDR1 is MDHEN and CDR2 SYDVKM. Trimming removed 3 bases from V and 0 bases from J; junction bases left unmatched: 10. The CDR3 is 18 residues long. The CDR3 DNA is TGTGCCAGCAGTTTGGTATCCGGCGGGAGGAACTCCTACAATGAGCAGTTCTTC. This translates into CASSLVSGGRNSYNEQFF.